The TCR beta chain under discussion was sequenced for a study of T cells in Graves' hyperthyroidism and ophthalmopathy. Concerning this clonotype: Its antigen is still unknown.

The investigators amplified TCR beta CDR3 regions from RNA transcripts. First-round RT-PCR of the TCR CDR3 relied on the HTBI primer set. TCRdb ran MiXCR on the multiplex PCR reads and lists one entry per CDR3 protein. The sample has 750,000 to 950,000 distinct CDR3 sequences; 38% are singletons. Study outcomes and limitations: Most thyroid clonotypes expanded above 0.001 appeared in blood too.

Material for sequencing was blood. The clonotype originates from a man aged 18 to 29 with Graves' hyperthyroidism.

The CDR3 loop is CASSLKGQGRYTGELFF. Written as DNA, the CDR3 is TGTGCCAGCAGCTTAAAAGGCCAGGGGCGATACACCGGGGAGCTGTTTTTT. The rearrangement uses TRBV7-3 and TRBJ2-2; D is possibly TRBD1 (6 bases). V was shortened by 1 base and J by 3 bases, with 15 bases between the two germline ends. CDR3 length: 17 residues. Per the germline V gene, CDR1 is SGHTA and CDR2 is FQGTGA.